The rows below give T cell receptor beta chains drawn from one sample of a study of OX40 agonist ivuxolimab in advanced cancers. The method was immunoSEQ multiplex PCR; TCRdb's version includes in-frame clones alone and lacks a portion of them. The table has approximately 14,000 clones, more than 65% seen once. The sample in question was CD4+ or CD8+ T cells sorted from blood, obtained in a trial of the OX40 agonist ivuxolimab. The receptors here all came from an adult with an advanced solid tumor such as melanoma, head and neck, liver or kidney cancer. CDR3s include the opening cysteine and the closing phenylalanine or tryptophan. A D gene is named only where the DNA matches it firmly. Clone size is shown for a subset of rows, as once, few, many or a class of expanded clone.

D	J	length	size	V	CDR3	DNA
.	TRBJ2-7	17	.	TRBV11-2	CASSHGRPGGVSYEQYF	TGTGCCAGCAGTCACGGCCGCCCTGGCGGGGTCTCCTACGAGCAGTACTTC
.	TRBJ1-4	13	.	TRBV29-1	CSVAETVYEKLFF	TGCAGCGTTGCTGAGACAGTATATGAAAAACTGTTTTTT
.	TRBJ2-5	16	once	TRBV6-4	CASSDSGQVREKTQYF	TGTGCCAGCAGTGACTCTGGTCAGGTCCGTGAAAAGACCCAGTACTTC
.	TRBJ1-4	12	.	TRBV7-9	CASRPLGEKLFF	TGTGCCAGCAGACCCCTGGGGGAAAAACTGTTTTTT
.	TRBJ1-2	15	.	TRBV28	CASSFGGGGGYGYTF	TGTGCCAGCAGTTTCGGGGGCGGAGGAGGCTATGGCTACACCTTC
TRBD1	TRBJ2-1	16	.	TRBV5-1	CASSSWTGAVGHEQFF	TGCGCCAGCAGCTCGTGGACAGGGGCGGTGGGCCATGAGCAGTTCTTC
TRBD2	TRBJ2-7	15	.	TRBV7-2	CASSFGAGVSYEQYF	TGTGCCAGCAGCTTTGGGGCGGGAGTATCCTACGAGCAGTACTTC
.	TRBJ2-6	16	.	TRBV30	CAWNGLRYPGANVLTF	TGTGCCTGGAACGGACTTCGCTACCCTGGGGCCAACGTCCTGACTTTC
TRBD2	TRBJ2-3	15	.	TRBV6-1	CASSEASGSPDTQYF	TGTGCCAGCAGTGAAGCTAGCGGGAGCCCAGATACGCAGTATTTT
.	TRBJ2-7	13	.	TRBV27	CASSVDSYYEQYF	TGTGCCAGCAGTGTGGACAGTTACTACGAGCAGTACTTC
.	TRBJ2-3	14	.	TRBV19	CASSAGQSGDTQYF	TGTGCCAGTAGTGCCGGACAGAGTGGAGATACGCAGTATTTT
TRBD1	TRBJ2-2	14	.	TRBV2	CASNSQGATGELFF	TGTGCCAGCAATAGTCAGGGGGCCACCGGGGAGCTGTTTTTT
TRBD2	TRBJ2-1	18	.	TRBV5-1	CASSLFTSGTSSYNEQFF	TGCGCCAGCAGCTTATTTACTAGCGGTACCTCCTCCTACAATGAGCAGTTCTTC
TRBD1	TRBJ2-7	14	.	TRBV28	CASRQLTGPHEQYF	TGTGCCAGCAGGCAACTGACAGGGCCCCACGAGCAGTACTTC
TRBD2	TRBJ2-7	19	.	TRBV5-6	CASSLRAGVWGELAYEQYF	TGTGCCAGCAGCTTAAGGGCGGGAGTGTGGGGGGAATTAGCCTACGAGCAGTACTTC
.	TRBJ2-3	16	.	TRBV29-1	CSVEEDSAQSGDTQYF	TGCAGCGTTGAAGAAGACAGCGCCCAGAGTGGAGATACGCAGTATTTT
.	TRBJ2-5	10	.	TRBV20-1	CSAREETQYF	TGCAGTGCTAGAGAAGAGACCCAGTACTTC
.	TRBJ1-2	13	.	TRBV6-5	CASNPAKGHGYTF	TGTGCCAGCAACCCGGCGAAAGGGCACGGCTACACCTTC
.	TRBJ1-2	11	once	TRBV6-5	CASIGQNGYTF	TGTGCCAGCATAGGACAGAACGGCTACACCTTC
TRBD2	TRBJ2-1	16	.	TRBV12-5	CASGLLLAGEVHEQFF	TGTGCTAGTGGTTTGCTACTAGCGGGAGAAGTGCATGAGCAGTTCTTC
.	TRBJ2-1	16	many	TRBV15	CATSPSRGNSYNEQFF	TGTGCCACCAGCCCTTCCCGCGGGAACTCCTACAATGAGCAGTTCTTC
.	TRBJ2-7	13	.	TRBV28	CASSFGTQDEQYF	TGTGCCAGCAGTTTTGGGACGCAGGACGAGCAGTACTTC
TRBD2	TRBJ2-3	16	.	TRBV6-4	CASSPLAGDSTDTQYF	TGTGCCAGCAGCCCCCTAGCGGGGGATAGCACAGATACGCAGTATTTT
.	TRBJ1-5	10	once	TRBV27	CASHDQPQHF	TGTGCCAGCCACGATCAGCCCCAGCATTTT
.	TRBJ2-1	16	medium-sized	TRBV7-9	CASSLDRSPRRNEQFF	TGTGCCAGCAGCTTAGACCGGAGTCCCCGAAGGAATGAGCAGTTCTTC
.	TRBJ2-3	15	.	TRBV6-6	CASSSWESRVDTQYF	TGTGCCAGCAGTTCTTGGGAGAGCCGGGTAGATACGCAGTATTTT
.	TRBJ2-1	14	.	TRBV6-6	CASSSSGQAVEQFF	.
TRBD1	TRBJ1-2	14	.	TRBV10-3	CAISELGQGSGYTF	TGTGCCATCAGCGAACTTGGACAGGGCTCTGGCTACACCTTC
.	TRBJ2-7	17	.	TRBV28	CASSSAVGSDAYYEQYF	TGTGCCAGCAGTTCCGCGGTGGGTAGCGACGCATACTACGAGCAGTACTTC
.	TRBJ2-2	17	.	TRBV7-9	CASSSDDPRINTGELFF	TGTGCCAGCAGCTCGGACGACCCACGAATTAACACCGGGGAGCTGTTTTTT
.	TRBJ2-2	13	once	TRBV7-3	CASTFGPTGELFF	TGTGCCAGCACCTTTGGGCCTACCGGGGAGCTGTTTTTT
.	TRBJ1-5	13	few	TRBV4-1	CASSQFLGQPQHF	TGCGCCAGCAGCCAATTCCTAGGTCAGCCCCAGCATTTT
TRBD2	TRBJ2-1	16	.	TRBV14	CASSQVTSGRVGEQFF	TGTGCCAGCAGCCAGGTGACTAGCGGGAGAGTGGGTGAGCAGTTCTTC
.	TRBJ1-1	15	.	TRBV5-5	CASSLVPGWNTEAFF	TGTGCCAGCAGCTTGGTTCCGGGGTGGAACACTGAAGCTTTCTTT
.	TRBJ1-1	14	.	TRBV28	CASSIYLGDTEAFF	TGTGCCAGCAGTATCTACCTAGGGGACACTGAAGCTTTCTTT
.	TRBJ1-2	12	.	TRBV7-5	CASSLAGIDYTF	TGTGCCAGCAGCTTAGCAGGGATTGACTACACCTTC
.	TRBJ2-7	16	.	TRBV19	CASSIDLGQAAYEQYF	TGTGCCAGTAGTATAGATCTTGGGCAGGCCGCCTACGAGCAGTACTTC